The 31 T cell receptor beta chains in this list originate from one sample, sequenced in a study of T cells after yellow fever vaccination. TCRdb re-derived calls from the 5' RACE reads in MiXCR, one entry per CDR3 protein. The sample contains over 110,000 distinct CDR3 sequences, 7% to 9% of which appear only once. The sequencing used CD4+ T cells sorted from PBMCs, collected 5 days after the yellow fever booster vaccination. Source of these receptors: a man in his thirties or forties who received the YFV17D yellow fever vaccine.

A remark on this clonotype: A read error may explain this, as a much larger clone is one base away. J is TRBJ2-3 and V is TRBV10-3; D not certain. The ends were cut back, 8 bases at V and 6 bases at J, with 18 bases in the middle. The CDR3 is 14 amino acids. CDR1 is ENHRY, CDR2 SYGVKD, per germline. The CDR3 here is CAIDGGTAADTQYF. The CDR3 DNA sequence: TGTGCCATCGACGGCGGCACCGCAGCCGATACGCAGTATTTT.

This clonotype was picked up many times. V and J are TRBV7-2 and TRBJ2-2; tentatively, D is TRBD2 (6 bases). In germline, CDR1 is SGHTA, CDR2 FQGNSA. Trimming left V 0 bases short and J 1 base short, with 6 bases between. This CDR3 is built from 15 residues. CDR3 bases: TGTGCCAGCAGCTTAGCGGGACTGAACACCGGGGAGCTGTTTTTT. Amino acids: CASSLAGLNTGELFF.

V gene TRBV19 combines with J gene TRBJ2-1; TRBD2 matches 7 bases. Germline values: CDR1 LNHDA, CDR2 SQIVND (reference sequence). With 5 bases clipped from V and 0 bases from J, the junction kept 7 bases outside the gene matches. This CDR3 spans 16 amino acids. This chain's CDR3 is CASSAAGAGSYNEQFF. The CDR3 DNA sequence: TGTGCCAGTAGTGCGGCGGGAGCTGGCTCCTACAATGAGCAGTTCTTC.

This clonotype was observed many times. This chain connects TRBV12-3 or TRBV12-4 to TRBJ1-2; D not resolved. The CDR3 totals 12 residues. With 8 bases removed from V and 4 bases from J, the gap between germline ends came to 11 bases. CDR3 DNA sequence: TGTGCCAGCGGGATGGGAAGCTATGGCTACACCTTC. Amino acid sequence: CASGMGSYGYTF.

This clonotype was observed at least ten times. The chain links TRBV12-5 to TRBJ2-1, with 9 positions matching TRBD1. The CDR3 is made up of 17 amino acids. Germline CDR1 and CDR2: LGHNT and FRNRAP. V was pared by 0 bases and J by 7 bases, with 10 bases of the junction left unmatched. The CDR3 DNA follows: TGTGCTAGTGGTTTGGTTTCTTCGACAGGGGGTCAAAATGAGCAGTTCTTC. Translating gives CASGLVSSTGGQNEQFF. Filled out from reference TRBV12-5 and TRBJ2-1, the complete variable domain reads DARVTQTPRHKVTEMGQEVTMRCQPILGHNTVFWYRQTMMQGLELLAYFRNRAPLDDSGMPKDRFSAEMPDATLATLKIQPSEPRDSAVYFCASGLVSSTGGQNEQFFGPGTRLTVL.

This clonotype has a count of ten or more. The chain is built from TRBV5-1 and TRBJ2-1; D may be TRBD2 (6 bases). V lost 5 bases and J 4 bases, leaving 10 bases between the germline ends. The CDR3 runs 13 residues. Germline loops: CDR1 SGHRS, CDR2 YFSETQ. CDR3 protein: CASRGLVYNEQFF. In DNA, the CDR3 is TGCGCCAGCAGGGGACTGGTTTACAATGAGCAGTTCTTC.

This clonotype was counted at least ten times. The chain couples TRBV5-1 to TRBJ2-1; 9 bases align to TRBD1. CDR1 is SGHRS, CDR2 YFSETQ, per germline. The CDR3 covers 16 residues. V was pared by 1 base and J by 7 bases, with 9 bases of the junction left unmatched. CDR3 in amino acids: CASSLYLATGGNEQFF. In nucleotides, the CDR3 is TGCGCCAGCAGCTTGTACCTCGCGACAGGGGGTAATGAGCAGTTCTTC.

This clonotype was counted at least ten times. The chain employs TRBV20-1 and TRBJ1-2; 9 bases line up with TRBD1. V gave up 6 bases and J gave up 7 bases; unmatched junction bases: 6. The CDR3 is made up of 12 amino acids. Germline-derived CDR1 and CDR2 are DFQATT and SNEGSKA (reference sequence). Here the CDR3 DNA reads TGCAGTGCCTTACAGGGGGCGCTTGGCTACACCTTC. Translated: CSALQGALGYTF.

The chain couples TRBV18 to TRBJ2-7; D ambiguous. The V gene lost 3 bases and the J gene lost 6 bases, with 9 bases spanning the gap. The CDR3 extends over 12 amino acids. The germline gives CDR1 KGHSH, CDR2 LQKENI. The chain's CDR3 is CASSPFAGEQYF. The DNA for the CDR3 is TGTGCCAGCTCACCTTTCGCCGGCGAGCAGTACTTC.

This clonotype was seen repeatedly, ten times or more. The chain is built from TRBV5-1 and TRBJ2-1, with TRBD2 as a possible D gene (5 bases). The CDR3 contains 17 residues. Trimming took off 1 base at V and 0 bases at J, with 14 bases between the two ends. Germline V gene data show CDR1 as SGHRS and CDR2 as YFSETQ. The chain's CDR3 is CASSLWQDSFSYNEQFF. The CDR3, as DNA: TGCGCCAGCAGCTTGTGGCAGGACTCTTTCTCCTACAATGAGCAGTTCTTC. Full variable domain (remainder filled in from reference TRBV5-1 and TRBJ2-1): KAGVTQTPRYLIKTRGQQVTLSCSPISGHRSVSWYQQTPGQGLQFLFEYFSETQRNKGNFPGRFSGRQFSNSRSEMNVSTLELGDSALYLCASSLWQDSFSYNEQFFGPGTRLTVL.

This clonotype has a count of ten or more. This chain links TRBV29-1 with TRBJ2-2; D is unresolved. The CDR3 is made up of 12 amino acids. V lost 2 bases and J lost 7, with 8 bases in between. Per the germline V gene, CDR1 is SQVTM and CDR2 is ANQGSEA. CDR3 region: CSVESASGELFF. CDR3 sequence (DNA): TGCAGCGTTGAAAGTGCCAGCGGGGAGCTGTTTTTT.

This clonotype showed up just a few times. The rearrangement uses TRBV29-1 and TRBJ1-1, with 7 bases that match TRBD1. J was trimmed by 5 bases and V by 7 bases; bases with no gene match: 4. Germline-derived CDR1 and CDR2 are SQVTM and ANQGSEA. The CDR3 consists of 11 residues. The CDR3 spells CSGKGATEAFF. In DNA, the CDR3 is TGCAGCGGTAAGGGGGCGACTGAAGCTTTCTTT.

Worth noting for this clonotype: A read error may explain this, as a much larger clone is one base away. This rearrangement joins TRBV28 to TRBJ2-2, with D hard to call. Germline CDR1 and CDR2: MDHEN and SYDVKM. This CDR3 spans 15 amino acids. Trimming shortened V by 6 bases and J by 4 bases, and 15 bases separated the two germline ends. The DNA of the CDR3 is TGTGCCAGCAGAAGTGGGTCTTGGGGCACCGGGGAGCTGTTTTTT. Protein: CASRSGSWGTGELFF.

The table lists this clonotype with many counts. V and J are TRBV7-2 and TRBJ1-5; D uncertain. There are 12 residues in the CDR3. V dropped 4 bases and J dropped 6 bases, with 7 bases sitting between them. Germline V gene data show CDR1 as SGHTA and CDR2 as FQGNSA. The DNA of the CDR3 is TGTGCCAGCAGCTCCCGCGGTCAGCCCCAGCATTTT. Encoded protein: CASSSRGQPQHF.

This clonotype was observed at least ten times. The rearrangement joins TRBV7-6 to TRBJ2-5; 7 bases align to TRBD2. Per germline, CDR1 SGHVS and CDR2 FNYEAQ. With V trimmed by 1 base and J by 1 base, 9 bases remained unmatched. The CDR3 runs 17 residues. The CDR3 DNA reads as TGTGCCAGCAGCTTAGGCCCCACCGCTAGCGGCCAAGAGACCCAGTACTTC. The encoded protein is CASSLGPTASGQETQYF.

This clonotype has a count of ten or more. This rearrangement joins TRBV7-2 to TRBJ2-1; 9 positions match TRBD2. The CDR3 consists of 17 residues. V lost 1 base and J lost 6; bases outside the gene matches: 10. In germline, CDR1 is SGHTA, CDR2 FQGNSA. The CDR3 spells CASSLVASGTLANEQFF. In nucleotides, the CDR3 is TGTGCCAGCAGCTTAGTGGCTAGCGGGACCCTGGCCAATGAGCAGTTCTTC.

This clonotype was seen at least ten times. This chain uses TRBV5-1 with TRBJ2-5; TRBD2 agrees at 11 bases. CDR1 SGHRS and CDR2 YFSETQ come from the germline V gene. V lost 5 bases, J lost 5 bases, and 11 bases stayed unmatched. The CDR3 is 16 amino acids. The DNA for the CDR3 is TGCGCCAGCAGGTTCGGGACTAGCGGAGAAGGGGAGACCCAGTACTTC. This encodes CASRFGTSGEGETQYF.

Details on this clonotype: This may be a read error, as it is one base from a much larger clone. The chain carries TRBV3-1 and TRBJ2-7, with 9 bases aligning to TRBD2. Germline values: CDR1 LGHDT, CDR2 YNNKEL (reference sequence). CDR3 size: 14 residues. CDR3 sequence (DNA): TGTGCCAGCAGCCAAGTAGCGGGAGACTACGAGGAGTACTTC. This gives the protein CASSQVAGDYEEYF.

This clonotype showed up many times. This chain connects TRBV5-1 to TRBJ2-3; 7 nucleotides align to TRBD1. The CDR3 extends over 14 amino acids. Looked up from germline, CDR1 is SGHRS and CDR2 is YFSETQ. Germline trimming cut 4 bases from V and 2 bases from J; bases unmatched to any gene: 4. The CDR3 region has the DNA TGCGCCAGCAGCACCGGACAGGCCACAGATACGCAGTATTTT. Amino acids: CASSTGQATDTQYF.

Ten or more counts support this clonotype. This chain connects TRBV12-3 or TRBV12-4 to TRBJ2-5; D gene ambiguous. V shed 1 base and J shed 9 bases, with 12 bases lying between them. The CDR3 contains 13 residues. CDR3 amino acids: CASSLGSSSAQYF. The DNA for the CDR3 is TGTGCCAGCAGTTTAGGGTCATCCTCGGCCCAGTACTTC.

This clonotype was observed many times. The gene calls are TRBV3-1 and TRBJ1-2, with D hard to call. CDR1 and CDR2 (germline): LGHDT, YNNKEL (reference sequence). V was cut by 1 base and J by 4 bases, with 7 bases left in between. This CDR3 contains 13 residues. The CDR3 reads CASSQAPGYGYTF. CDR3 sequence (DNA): TGTGCCAGCAGCCAAGCCCCCGGCTATGGCTACACCTTC.

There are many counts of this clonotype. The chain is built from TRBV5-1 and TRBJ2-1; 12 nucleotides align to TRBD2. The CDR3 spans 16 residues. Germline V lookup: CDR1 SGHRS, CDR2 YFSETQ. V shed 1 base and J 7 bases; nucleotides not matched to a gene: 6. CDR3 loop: CASSLSKTSGGNEQFF. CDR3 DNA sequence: TGCGCCAGCAGCTTGAGTAAGACTAGCGGGGGTAATGAGCAGTTCTTC.

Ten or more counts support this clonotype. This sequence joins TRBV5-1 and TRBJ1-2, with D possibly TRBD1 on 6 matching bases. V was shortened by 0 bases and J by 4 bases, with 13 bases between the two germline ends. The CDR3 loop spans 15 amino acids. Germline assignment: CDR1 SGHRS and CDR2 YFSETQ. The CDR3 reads CASSLVGQPVYGYTF. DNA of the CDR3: TGCGCCAGCAGCTTGGTAGGACAGCCAGTCTATGGCTACACCTTC.

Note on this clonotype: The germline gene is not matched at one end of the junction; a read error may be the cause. CDR3 sequence: CACSLPHRTSGTTDTQYF. DNA of the CDR3: TGTGCCTGCAGTTTACCCCACCGGACTAGCGGGACCACAGATACGCAGTATTTT. V is TRBV12-3 or TRBV12-4 and J is TRBJ2-3; 12 nucleotides match TRBD2. The CDR3 length is 18 residues.

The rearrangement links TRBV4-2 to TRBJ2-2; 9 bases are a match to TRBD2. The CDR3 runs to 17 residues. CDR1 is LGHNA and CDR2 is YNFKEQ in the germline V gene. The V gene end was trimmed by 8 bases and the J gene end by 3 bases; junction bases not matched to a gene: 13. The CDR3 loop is CASGPGVAGADTGELFF. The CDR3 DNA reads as TGTGCCAGCGGCCCCGGGGTAGCGGGAGCGGACACCGGGGAGCTGTTTTTT.

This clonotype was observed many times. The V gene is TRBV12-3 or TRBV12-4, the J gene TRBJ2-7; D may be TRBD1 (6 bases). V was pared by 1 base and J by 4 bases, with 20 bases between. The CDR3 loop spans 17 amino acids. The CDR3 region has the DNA TGTGCCAGCAGTTTAGATAGGGGGACATCGCGGCTATACGAGCAGTACTTC. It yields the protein CASSLDRGTSRLYEQYF.

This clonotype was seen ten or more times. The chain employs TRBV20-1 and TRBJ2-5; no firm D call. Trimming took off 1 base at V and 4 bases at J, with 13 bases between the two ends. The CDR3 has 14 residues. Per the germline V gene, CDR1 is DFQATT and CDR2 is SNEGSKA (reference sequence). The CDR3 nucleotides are TGCAGTGCTAGAGTAGCCGGGCCAGCAGAGACCCAGTACTTC. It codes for CSARVAGPAETQYF.

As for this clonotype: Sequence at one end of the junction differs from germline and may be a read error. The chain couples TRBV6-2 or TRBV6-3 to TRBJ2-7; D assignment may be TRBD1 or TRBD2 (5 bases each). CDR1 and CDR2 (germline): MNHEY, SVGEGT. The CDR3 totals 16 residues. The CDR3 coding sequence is TGTGTCAGCAGTTACCCCTCGGGACCCATAACGGGGGAGCAGTACTTC. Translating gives CVSSYPSGPITGEQYF.

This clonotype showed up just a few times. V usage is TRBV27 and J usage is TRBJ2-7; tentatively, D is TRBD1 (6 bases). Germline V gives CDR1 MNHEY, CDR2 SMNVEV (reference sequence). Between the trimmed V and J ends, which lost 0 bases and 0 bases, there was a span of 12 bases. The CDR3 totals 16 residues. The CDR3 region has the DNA TGTGCCAGCAGTTTATCGTTGAGGGGGTCCTCCTACGAGCAGTACTTC. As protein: CASSLSLRGSSYEQYF.

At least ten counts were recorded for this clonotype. The CDR3: CASSQVGGNQPQHF. CDR3 sequence (DNA): TGTGCCAGCAGCCAAGTGGGGGGCAATCAGCCCCAGCATTTT. The genes are TRBV3-1 and TRBJ1-5; D possibly corresponds to TRBD1 (5 bases). CDR3 length equals 14 residues. V shed 1 base and J shed 2 bases, with 6 bases lying between them. Germline loops: CDR1 LGHDT, CDR2 YNNKEL (reference sequence).

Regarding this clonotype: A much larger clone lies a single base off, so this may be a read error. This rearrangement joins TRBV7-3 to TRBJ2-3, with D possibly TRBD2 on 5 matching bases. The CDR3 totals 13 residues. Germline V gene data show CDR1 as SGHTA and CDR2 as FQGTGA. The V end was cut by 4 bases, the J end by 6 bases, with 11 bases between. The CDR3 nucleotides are TGTGCCAGCAGCTCATCGGGGTGGGATACGCAGTATTTT. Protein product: CASSSSGWDTQYF.